The T cell receptor beta chain under discussion was sequenced for a study of blood T cell repertoires in COVID-19. In the study overall: T cells, B-cell-depleted T cells, or PBMCs provided the cDNA or gDNA that served as material.

This clone came up once. A Seattle source enrolled patients during active infection and followed them longitudinally. Source study methods: Estimation of nucleated cell counts relied on the amplification of reference gene primers. Using immunoSEQ multiplex PCR, the repertoire was profiled, and TCRdb retains in-frame clones only, with some absent. Clonal size and the V and J genes are those of that table, whereas D and trimming came from the DNA. The sample records approximately 260,000 clones, approximately 88% being singletons. The CDR3 has 12 residues. Germline lookup yields CDR1 ENHRY and CDR2 SYGVKD. Trimming removed 3 bases at V and 8 bases at J, with 10 bases between.

This chain uses TRBV10-3 with TRBJ1-2; no clear D. Sequenced: peripheral blood. The receptor's source is a woman aged 65 to 85 with COVID-19, enrolled during active disease. The CDR3 DNA follows: TGTGCCATCAGTGACCCGACTGACGGCTACACCTTC. It translates to CAISDPTDGYTF.